The 14 T cell receptor beta chains reported below all come from one sample, sequenced in a study of OX40 agonist ivuxolimab in advanced cancers. Measured with immunoSEQ multiplex PCR; TCRdb has only the in-frame clones, and not every one. The sample consists of about 38,000 clones, roughly four fifths of them appearing once. This sample comprised CD4+ or CD8+ T cells sorted from blood, obtained in a trial of the OX40 agonist ivuxolimab. The receptors originated from an adult with an advanced solid tumor such as melanoma, head and neck, liver or kidney cancer.

CDR3 sequence (DNA): TGTGCCAGCAGCTTAGAGACAGGGTCTCAGCCCCAGCATTTT. This gives the protein CASSLETGSQPQHF. The genes are TRBV7-2 and TRBJ1-5; 7 bases are a match to TRBD1. Germline CDR1 is SGHTA and CDR2 is FQGNSA. V shed 1 base, J shed 6 bases, and the junction held 3 bases outside the gene matches. The CDR3 is 14 residues long.

V gene TRBV6-6 combines with J gene TRBJ1-1; 9 positions match TRBD1. The CDR3 spans 12 residues. The ends lost 5 bases at V and 10 bases at J; junction bases unmatched: 5. Germline loops: CDR1 MNHNY, CDR2 SVGAGI (reference sequence). In DNA form, the CDR3 reads TGTGCCAGCAGTCGACAGGGGGATTCAGCTTTCTTT. Protein sequence: CASSRQGDSAFF.

This chain links TRBV5-1 with TRBJ2-3; the D is unclear. Germline CDR1 and CDR2: SGHRS and YFSETQ. This CDR3 region has 17 residues. The ends were cut back, 6 bases at V and 0 bases at J, with 20 bases in the middle. The CDR3 DNA sequence: TGCGCCAGCACCAGCAGGTACCGGCAGACTAGCACAGATACGCAGTATTTT. It encodes CASTSRYRQTSTDTQYF.

This clone occurred once. V and J are TRBV7-9 and TRBJ2-2; the D is unclear. CDR1 and CDR2 from the germline V gene are SEHNR and FQNEAQ (reference sequence). Trimming left V 8 bases short and J 5 bases short, with 24 bases between. This CDR3 comprises 17 residues. The CDR3 bases are TGTGCCAGCGTTTATGGGCTGGCAGTAGGAACAACCGGGGAGCTGTTTTTT. This sequence encodes CASVYGLAVGTTGELFF.

J is TRBJ1-1 and V is TRBV11-2, with TRBD1 matching 7 bases. Germline V gene sequence: CDR1 SGHAT, CDR2 FQNNGV. After removal of 4 bases from V and 2 bases from J, the junction contained 7 bases not matched to a gene. This CDR3 contains 15 residues. The chain's CDR3 is CASSSGQNINTEAFF. CDR3 bases: TGTGCCAGCAGCTCGGGACAGAATATAAACACTGAAGCTTTCTTT.

This clone has more than one count but fewer than ten. CDR3 protein: CASSIFQGDSTNYGYTF. CDR3 coding DNA: TGTGCCAGTAGTATCTTCCAGGGAGACAGCACTAACTATGGCTACACCTTC. V is TRBV19 and J is TRBJ1-2; the D gene is possibly TRBD1 (5 bases). The CDR3 runs to 17 residues. The germline gives CDR1 LNHDA, CDR2 SQIVND (reference sequence). The V end lost 3 bases, the J end lost 0 bases, and 17 bases lay between the germline ends.

The chain combines TRBV7-2 with TRBJ1-2, with TRBD1 identical over 8 bases. V lost 6 bases to trimming and J lost 6 bases; unmatched junction nucleotides: 9. The germline V gene encodes CDR1 SGHTA and CDR2 FQGNSA. The length of the CDR3 is 14 residues. The CDR3, as DNA: TGTGCCAGCAGACTGACAGGGGTTGGGGATGGCTACACCTTC. Amino acid sequence: CASRLTGVGDGYTF.

The V call is TRBV19, the J call TRBJ1-3, with D possibly being TRBD1 (5 bases). The CDR3 runs to 14 residues. Deletions cut 5 bases from V and 2 bases from J, with 10 bases between. Germline CDR1 is LNHDA and CDR2 is SQIVND (reference sequence). The CDR3 protein is CASSPRDPGNTIYF. In nucleotides, the CDR3 is TGTGCCAGTAGTCCCCGGGACCCTGGAAACACCATATATTTT.

CDR3 region: CASTARWTSRYEQYF. CDR3 nucleotide sequence: TGTGCCAGCACCGCCCGGTGGACTAGCAGATACGAGCAGTACTTC. This rearrangement joins TRBV2 to TRBJ2-7; 8 nucleotides align to TRBD2. Germline V gene lookup returns CDR1 SNHLY and CDR2 FYNNEI. The CDR3 is 15 amino acids. Losses at the gene ends were 7 bases for V and 4 bases for J; bases not matched to a gene: 12.

The chain employs TRBV5-1 and TRBJ1-1; tentatively, D is TRBD1 (5 bases). Per germline, CDR1 SGHRS and CDR2 YFSETQ. The CDR3 contains 14 residues. V shed 4 bases and J shed 3 bases, with 13 bases lying between them. Here the CDR3 reads CASSIDPGHTEAFF. Written as DNA, the CDR3 is TGCGCCAGCAGCATCGACCCGGGACACACTGAAGCTTTCTTT.

V gene TRBV6-5 combines with J gene TRBJ1-1, with D possibly TRBD1 on 5 matching bases. V was trimmed by 2 bases and J by 2 bases, leaving 12 bases between them. The CDR3 is 15 residues long. CDR1 MNHEY and CDR2 SVGAGI come from the germline V gene. The CDR3 nucleotides read TGTGCCAGCAGTTACGCGGCAGGGCCTAACACTGAAGCTTTCTTT. As protein: CASSYAAGPNTEAFF.

The chain joins TRBV6-5 to TRBJ2-2; the D gene is possibly TRBD1 (6 bases). Trimming left V 9 bases short and J 1 base short, with 15 bases between. The CDR3 has 15 residues. Looked up from germline, CDR1 is MNHEY and CDR2 is SVGAGI. The CDR3 region is CASSDSPRNTGELFF. For the CDR3, the DNA is TGTGCCAGTTCGGACAGCCCGCGGAACACCGGGGAGCTGTTTTTT.

The rearrangement links TRBV6-5 to TRBJ1-5; D is unresolved. The germline CDR1 and CDR2 sequences are MNHEY and SVGAGI. V was pared by 8 bases and J by 7 bases, with 9 bases between. The CDR3 is 11 residues long. This CDR3 is CASGGRQPQHF. As DNA, the CDR3 is TGTGCCAGCGGCGGACGCCAGCCCCAGCATTTT.

The chain recombines TRBV6-5 with TRBJ2-7, with D hard to call. Per germline, CDR1 MNHEY and CDR2 SVGAGI. Trimming removed 6 bases from V and 0 bases from J, with 6 bases in between. The CDR3 totals 12 residues. CDR3 sequence (DNA): TGTGCCAGCAGCATTTCCTCCTACGAGCAGTACTTC. This gives the protein CASSISSYEQYF.